This T cell receptor (beta chain) comes out of a study of cytotoxic CD8 clonotypes in ibrutinib-treated CLL. On the study more broadly: Researchers reported under twelve relapsed/refractory and about 14 treatment-naive patients, 17 to 18 of them IGHV unmutated. Sequencing produced an average of about 250,000 productive templates and approximately 100,000 productive rearrangements per sample.

Study-wide points: With treatment, public clonotypes, which were uncommon, either contracted or remained stable. Clonality increased at ibrutinib response and stayed stable in sustained remission. At progression, however, it fell back toward baseline.

The germline gives CDR1 SGHTA, CDR2 FQGNSA. This CDR3 comprises 16 residues. The germline V and J ends were trimmed by 0 bases and 1 base, with 12 bases remaining between them. Here immunoSEQ multiplex PCR was the method, and the copy in TCRdb shows in-frame clones only, minus some. The sample includes tens of thousands of clones, 45% to 70% of them seen just once. On this clone: Antigen specificity is unknown.

The sequenced sample was PBMCs, obtained after 24 months of ibrutinib treatment. This sequence originates from a human donor with chronic lymphocytic leukemia. The V gene is TRBV7-2, the J gene TRBJ1-1; a weak D match, TRBD1 (6 bases). The CDR3 loop reads CASSLASRGTNTEAFF. As DNA, the CDR3 is TGTGCCAGCAGCTTAGCTTCAAGGGGGACGAACACTGAAGCTTTCTTT.